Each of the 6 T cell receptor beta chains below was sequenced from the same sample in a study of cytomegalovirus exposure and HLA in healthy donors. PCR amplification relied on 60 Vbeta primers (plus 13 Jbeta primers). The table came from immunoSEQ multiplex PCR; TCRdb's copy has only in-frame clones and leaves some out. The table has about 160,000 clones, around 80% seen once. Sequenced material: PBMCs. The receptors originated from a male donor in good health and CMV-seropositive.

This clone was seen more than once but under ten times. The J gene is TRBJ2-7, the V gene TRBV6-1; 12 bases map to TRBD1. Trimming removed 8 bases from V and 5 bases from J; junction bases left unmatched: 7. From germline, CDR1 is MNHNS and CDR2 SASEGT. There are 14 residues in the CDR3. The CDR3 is CASPGQGAANEQYF. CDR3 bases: TGTGCCAGCCCGGGACAGGGGGCGGCCAACGAGCAGTACTTC.

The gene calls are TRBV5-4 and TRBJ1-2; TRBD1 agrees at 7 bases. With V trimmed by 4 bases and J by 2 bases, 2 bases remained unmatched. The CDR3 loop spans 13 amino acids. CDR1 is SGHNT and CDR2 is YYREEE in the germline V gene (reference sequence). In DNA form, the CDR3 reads TGTGCCAGCAGCGAGACAGGGAACTATGGCTACACCTTC. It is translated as CASSETGNYGYTF.

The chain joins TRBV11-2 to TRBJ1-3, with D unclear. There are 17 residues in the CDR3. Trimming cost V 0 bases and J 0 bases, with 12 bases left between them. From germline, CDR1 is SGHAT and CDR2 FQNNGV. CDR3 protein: CASSLDRYGASGNTIYF. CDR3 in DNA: TGTGCCAGCAGCTTAGATCGGTACGGAGCCTCTGGAAACACCATATATTTT. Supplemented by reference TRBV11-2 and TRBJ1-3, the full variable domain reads EAGVAQSPRYKIIEKRQSVAFWCNPISGHATLYWYQQILGQGPKLLIQFQNNGVVDDSQLPKDRFSAERLKGVDSTLKIQPAKLEDSAVYLCASSLDRYGASGNTIYFGEGSWLTVV.

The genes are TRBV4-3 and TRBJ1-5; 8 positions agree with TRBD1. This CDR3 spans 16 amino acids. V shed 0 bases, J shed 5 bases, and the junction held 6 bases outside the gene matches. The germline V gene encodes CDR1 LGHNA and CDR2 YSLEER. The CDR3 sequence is CASSQDGDRGYQPQHF. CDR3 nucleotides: TGCGCCAGCAGCCAAGATGGTGACAGGGGATATCAGCCCCAGCATTTT.

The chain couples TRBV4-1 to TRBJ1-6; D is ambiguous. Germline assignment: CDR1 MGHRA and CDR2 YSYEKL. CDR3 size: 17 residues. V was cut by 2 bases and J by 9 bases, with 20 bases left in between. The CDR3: CASSQTKHQIHLSPLHF. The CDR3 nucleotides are TGCGCCAGCAGCCAAACGAAACATCAGATTCACCTTTCACCCCTCCACTTT.

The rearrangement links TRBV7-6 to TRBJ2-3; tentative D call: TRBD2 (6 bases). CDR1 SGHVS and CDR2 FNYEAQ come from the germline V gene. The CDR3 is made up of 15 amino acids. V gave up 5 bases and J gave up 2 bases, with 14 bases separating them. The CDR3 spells CASSGPLATTDTQYF. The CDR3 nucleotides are TGTGCCAGCAGCGGGCCTCTAGCGACCACAGATACGCAGTATTTT. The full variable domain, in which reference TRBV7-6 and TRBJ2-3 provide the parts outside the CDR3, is GAGVSQSPRYKVTKRGQDVALRCDPISGHVSLYWYRQALGQGPEFLTYFNYEAQQDKSGLPNDRFSAERPEGSISTLTIQRTEQRDSAMYRCASSGPLATTDTQYFGPGTRLTVL.